The rows below give T cell receptor beta chains drawn from one sample of a study of T cells in Graves' hyperthyroidism and ophthalmopathy. One entry per CDR3 protein, called by TCRdb with MiXCR from the multiplex PCR reads. The sample carries 480,000 or so distinct CDR3 sequences, 46% recorded once. The sequenced material came from peripheral blood or thyroid tissue (not recorded which). Receptors were obtained from an adult woman with Graves' disease, either hyperthyroidism or ophthalmopathy (not recorded which). The conserved cysteine and the conserved F or W are not part of the CDR3 here. The listing skips clone size in some rows; elsewhere it reads once, few, many or a size class.

v_call	clone_size	j_call	cdr3_aa
TRBV24-1	once	TRBJ2-1	ATSGGYNEQF
TRBV2	many	TRBJ2-2	ASSWGSGELF
TRBV29-1	few	TRBJ2-7	SVEGGDYEQY
TRBV2	.	TRBJ2-6	ASGKTGGNVLT
TRBV11-2	many	TRBJ2-2	ASSLAGVGGELF
TRBV20-1	many	TRBJ2-7	SARSSGGRRNEQY
TRBV29-1	.	TRBJ2-5	SVRQGIGPQETQY
TRBV2	.	TRBJ2-7	ASSGPTDAGYEQY
TRBV12-3/TRBV12-4	.	TRBJ1-3	ASSSPNTIY
TRBV5-1	many	TRBJ2-7	ASSPPGLADSYEQY
TRBV10-3	many	TRBJ2-2	AIRVVTGELF
TRBV29-1	many	TRBJ2-7	SVEDRFYEQY
TRBV20-1	.	TRBJ1-2	SAPGTGLGYGYT
TRBV12-3/TRBV12-4	many	TRBJ2-2	ASSPTDGGELF
TRBV5-1	many	TRBJ2-2	ASSQTRSGELF
TRBV29-1	many	TRBJ2-7	SVVKVGGVGEQY
TRBV19	many	TRBJ2-6	ASEDRGLGANVLT
TRBV6-1	.	TRBJ2-7	ASRARDLTMEQY
TRBV7-2	.	TRBJ1-6	ASSLAEELYRRPNSPLH
TRBV6-1	.	TRBJ2-7	ASSVSTGTTYEQY
TRBV10-3	.	TRBJ1-2	AIKKLGAYGYT
TRBV10-3	few	TRBJ1-2	AIAYAEGQWYGYT
TRBV10-3	.	TRBJ1-2	AISESSDYGYT
TRBV10-3	few	TRBJ1-6	AISTGTWRSLH
TRBV7-2	.	TRBJ1-1	ASRPQSEAF
TRBV2	many	TRBJ2-5	ASEGWETQY
TRBV29-1	few	TRBJ2-6	SVVAYSGANVLT
TRBV10-3	few	TRBJ2-7	AIGRQGVVDPIYEQY
TRBV4-2	.	TRBJ2-7	ASSQVTEYEHY
TRBV6-1	.	TRBJ2-7	ASSYSLLAGGSGEQY
TRBV29-1	once	TRBJ2-7	SACRGNSYEQY
TRBV7-8	many	TRBJ1-5	ASSLRQVYGVEGQPQH
TRBV7-8	few	TRBJ2-5	ASSLGPLGQGETQY
TRBV28	few	TRBJ1-2	ASGTLNYGYT
TRBV5-6	many	TRBJ2-5	ASSFAGDQETQY
TRBV4-2	many	TRBJ1-1	ASSQRSGQDEAF
TRBV25-1	.	TRBJ1-2	ASSYSSVLGSYGYT